Below, one TCR beta chain is given with its context. In its sample, this clone was seen many times. Its antigen is currently not known. No much larger clone is present one base from it, and per-base qualities are unavailable. Library method: PCR. Sequenced on an Illumina HiSeq 4000. High-throughput sequencing was used to profile the CDR3 region of the TCR beta-chain in every patient. The original methods were these. Drawing on CDR3 differences between clinicopathological groups, the researchers built a classifier meant to tell apart patients with distant-metastatic papillary thyroid cancer. To measure repertoire diversity the researchers used the Shannon index, while the Morisita-Horn index served to gauge how similar the tumor and blood repertoires were. Starting from the raw public reads, TCRdb applied fastp trimming at Q25, assembled clones with MiXCR and retained in-frame beta chains. These V and J calls originate from TCRdb's pipeline instead of the authors' own analysis. In this sample the table shows approximately 38,000 clones, 25% to 30% of which occur a single time. The ten top clones hold roughly 10% of the sample.

The entry originates in a study of metastatic and nonmetastatic thyroid tumors (dated by TCRdb to between 2020 and 2021). For the study in its entirety: Repertoires were compared across peripheral blood and tumor or nodule tissue samples from malignant and benign thyroid patients. Here is what the overall study found, with its caveats: TCR beta diversity was reported as significantly higher in malignant tumors than in benign nodules, in both blood and tumor samples.

None of the patients had been given any treatment before thyroid surgery. Using T-cell receptor beta sequencing, the researchers looked back retrospectively at clinical samples from patients, gathered between about 2011 and 2019. Sequencing used blood. The sequence was collected from a male donor with papillary thyroid cancer or a benign thyroid nodule (not recorded which). Some clones in this sample may be carry-over from other donors' samples.

The nucleotide sequence reads as follows: TGCGCCAGCAGTGAGTCGATTCTAGCGGGAGGTGGGACAGATACGCAGTATTTT. This translates into CASSESILAGGGTDTQYF. Recombination joined TRBV10-2 with TRBJ2-3, with TRBD2 matching 11 junction bases. Including cysteine and phenylalanine, the CDR3 has 18 amino acids. CDR3 DNA only is kept here, 54 bases in frame from base 1. Germline trimming amounts to 0 bases on V and 3 bases on J, with 8 as the count of junction bases outside the gene matches. The germline V gene yields WSHSY for CDR1 and SAAADI for CDR2.